A single TCR beta chain is shown here with its context. What it binds is unknown. The data were obtained in a study of beta chain features in type 1 diabetes. The isolated RNA, all of it, was reverse transcribed, so expressed TCRB transcripts were what got sequenced. Libraries were prepared by immunoSEQ multiplex PCR; TCRdb keeps only in-frame clonotypes and omits some of them. The data hold more than 300,000 clones, with about a tenth observed a single time. Study-level findings and limits: TCRB CDR3s from Type 1 diabetes patients were moderately but significantly shorter in all four CD4+ subsets.

CDR3 length equals 12 residues. V was shortened by 2 bases and J by 7 bases, with 9 bases between the two germline ends. Germline-derived CDR1 and CDR2 are SGDLS and YYNGEE. This receptor was identified in a man aged 30 to 39 with type 1 diabetes. The sample taken for sequencing was central memory CD4+ T cells from blood. V and J are TRBV9 and TRBJ1-2; D gene uncertain. The CDR3 region is CASSVGERGYTF. CDR3 sequence (DNA): TGTGCCAGCAGCGTCGGGGAGCGTGGCTACACCTTC.